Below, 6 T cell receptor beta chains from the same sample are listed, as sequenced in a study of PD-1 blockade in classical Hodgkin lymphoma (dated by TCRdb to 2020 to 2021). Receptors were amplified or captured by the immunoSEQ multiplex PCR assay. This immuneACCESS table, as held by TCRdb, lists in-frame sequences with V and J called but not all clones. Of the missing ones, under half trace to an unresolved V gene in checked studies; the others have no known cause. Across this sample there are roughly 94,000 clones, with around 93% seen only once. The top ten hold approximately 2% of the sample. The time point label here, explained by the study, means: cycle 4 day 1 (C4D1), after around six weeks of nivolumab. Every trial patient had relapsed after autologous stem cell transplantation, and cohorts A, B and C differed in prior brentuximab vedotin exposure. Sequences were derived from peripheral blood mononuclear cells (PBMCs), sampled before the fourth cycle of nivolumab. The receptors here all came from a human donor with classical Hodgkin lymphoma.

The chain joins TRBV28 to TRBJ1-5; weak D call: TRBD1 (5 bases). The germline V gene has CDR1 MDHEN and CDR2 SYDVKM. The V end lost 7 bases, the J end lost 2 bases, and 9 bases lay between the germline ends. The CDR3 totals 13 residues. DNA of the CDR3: TGTGCCAGCACCAGGGTACGCAATCAGCCCCAGCATTTT. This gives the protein CASTRVRNQPQHF.

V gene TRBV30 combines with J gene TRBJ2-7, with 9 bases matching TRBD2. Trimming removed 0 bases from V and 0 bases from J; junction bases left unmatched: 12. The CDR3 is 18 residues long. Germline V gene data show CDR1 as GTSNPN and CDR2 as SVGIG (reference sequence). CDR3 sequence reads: CAWSVRRLASGVSYEQYF. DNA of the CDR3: TGTGCCTGGAGTGTACGAAGACTGGCTAGCGGGGTCTCCTACGAGCAGTACTTC.

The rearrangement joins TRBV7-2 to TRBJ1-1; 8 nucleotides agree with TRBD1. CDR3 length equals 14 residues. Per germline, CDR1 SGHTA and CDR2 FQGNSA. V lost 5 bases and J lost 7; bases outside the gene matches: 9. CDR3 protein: CASSTWTGNGEAFF. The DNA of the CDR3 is TGTGCCAGCAGCACCTGGACAGGGAATGGTGAAGCTTTCTTT.

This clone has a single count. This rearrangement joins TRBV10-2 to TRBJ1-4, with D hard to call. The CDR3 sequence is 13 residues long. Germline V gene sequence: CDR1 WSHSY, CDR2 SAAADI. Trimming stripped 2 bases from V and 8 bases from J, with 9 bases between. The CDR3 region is CASSEGVSEKLFF. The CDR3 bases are TGCGCCAGCAGTGAGGGGGTTTCCGAAAAACTGTTTTTT.

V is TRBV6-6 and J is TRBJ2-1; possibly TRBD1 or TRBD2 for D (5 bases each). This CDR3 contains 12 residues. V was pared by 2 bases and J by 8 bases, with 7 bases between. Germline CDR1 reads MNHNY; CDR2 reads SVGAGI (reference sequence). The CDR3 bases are TGTGCCAGCAGTTACCGGGGCGATGAGCAGTTCTTC. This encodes CASSYRGDEQFF.

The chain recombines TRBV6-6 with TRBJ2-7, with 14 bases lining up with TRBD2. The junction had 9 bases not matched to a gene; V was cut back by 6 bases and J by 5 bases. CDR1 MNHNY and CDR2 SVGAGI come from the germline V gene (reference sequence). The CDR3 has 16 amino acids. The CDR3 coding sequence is TGTGCCAGCAGCAGCCCCCGGGGACTAGCGGGAGACGAGCAGTACTTC. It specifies CASSSPRGLAGDEQYF.